This is a list of T cell receptor beta chains from one sample in a study of cytomegalovirus exposure and HLA in healthy donors. Assay: immunoSEQ multiplex PCR; the TCRdb copy retains only in-frame clones and omits some. The repertoire holds around 110,000 clones, with under 80% as singletons. The sample taken for sequencing was PBMCs. Source of these receptors: a woman aged 40-49 years in good health and CMV-seropositive. CDR3s leave out the opening cysteine and the closing phenylalanine or tryptophan.

J	V	CDR3
TRBJ1-1	TRBV9	ASSTTVLNTEAF
TRBJ1-4	TRBV4-1	ASSQSTGGNEKLF
TRBJ1-1	TRBV9	ASSLAPTAEAF
TRBJ2-1	TRBV7-9	ASSWVGGANNEQF
TRBJ1-6	TRBV27	ASSLSVRGIARSPLH
TRBJ1-3	TRBV5-4	ASSLAANRGPGNTIY
TRBJ2-7	TRBV4-2	ASSSAGGHYEQY
TRBJ1-1	TRBV5-6	ASSFTGSPGTEAF
TRBJ1-1	TRBV7-9	ASSSRQGYGGTEAF
TRBJ1-2	TRBV7-8	ASSLATGIGYGYT
TRBJ2-7	TRBV5-1	ASSQDLLTSIEQY
TRBJ2-7	TRBV7-9	ASSQRLADEQY
TRBJ2-3	TRBV27	ASSSTSGGGTDTQY
TRBJ2-5	TRBV6-1	ASSEVGGGVVTQY
TRBJ2-5	TRBV5-6	ASSTRGVGQETQY
TRBJ1-1	TRBV5-6	ASSRSLREGNTEAF
TRBJ1-2	TRBV6-5	ASSSLLKEVYGYT
TRBJ1-1	TRBV7-2	ASSPTRDTEAF
TRBJ1-5	TRBV9	ASSVSGQGWQPQH
TRBJ2-3	TRBV9	ASSSLAGSTDTQY
TRBJ2-7	TRBV11-3	ASSSRDSPYEQY
TRBJ1-4	TRBV30	AWRRSNEKLF
TRBJ2-3	TRBV7-9	ASGDIYAATDTQY
TRBJ1-6	TRBV10-3	ASTGTNSPLH
TRBJ1-1	TRBV30	AWDQGMATEAF
TRBJ2-3	TRBV19	ASTSGGAEADTQY
TRBJ2-3	TRBV5-6	ASSLIGAGADTDTQY
TRBJ2-3	TRBV19	ATKRDRQTNTQY
TRBJ1-2	TRBV19	ASKDRGAYGYT